Below, 7 T cell receptor beta chains from the same sample are listed, as sequenced in a study of T-cell reconstitution after alpha-beta-depleted transplantation in children. The TCRbeta library incorporated unique molecular identifiers. TCRdb processed the PCR reads anew with MiXCR; each CDR3 protein has one entry. The sample has roughly 200,000 distinct CDR3 sequences, roughly 15% seen once. Sequencing used PBMCs from the stem cell graft donor, obtained from the stem cell graft. Receptors were obtained from a human donor who donated a stem cell graft to a child with acute lymphoblastic leukemia.

This clonotype was seen many times. The chain combines TRBV10-1 with TRBJ2-5; TRBD2 agrees at 9 bases. Germline lookup yields CDR1 WNHNN and CDR2 SYGVQD (reference sequence). The J segment lost 5 bases and the V segment lost 2 bases, leaving 3 bases of the junction unmatched. The CDR3 covers 14 residues. CDR3 residues: CASSETSGGETQYF. The CDR3 DNA reads TGCGCCAGCAGTGAGACCAGCGGGGGGGAGACCCAGTACTTC.

This clonotype was seen at least ten times. The chain joins TRBV5-5 to TRBJ2-7; the match to TRBD2 covers 14 bases. V was pared by 4 bases and J by 3 bases, with 3 bases of the junction left unmatched. The CDR3 is 15 residues long. In germline, CDR1 is SGHKS, CDR2 YYEKEE (reference sequence). The DNA for the CDR3 is TGTGCCAGCAGCGAGGGACTAGCGGGGGACTACGAGCAGTACTTC. It yields the protein CASSEGLAGDYEQYF.

The table lists this clonotype with a few counts. The chain employs TRBV11-2 and TRBJ1-1; D is perhaps TRBD1 (5 bases). Germline V gene lookup returns CDR1 SGHAT and CDR2 FQNNGV. The V and J ends lost 5 bases and 0 bases respectively, with 19 bases between them. The CDR3 consists of 17 residues. The CDR3 DNA sequence: TGTGCCAGCAGCCGTCGGTGGGAGGGGTTCATGAACACTGAAGCTTTCTTT. Its protein product is CASSRRWEGFMNTEAFF.

This clonotype was seen ten or more times. V is TRBV12-3 or TRBV12-4 and J is TRBJ2-1; TRBD2 agrees at 7 bases. This CDR3 is 15 amino acids long. The V segment lost 6 bases and the J segment 6 bases; nucleotides outside the gene matches: 11. CDR3: CASSPGLSESNEQFF. In DNA form, the CDR3 reads TGTGCCAGCAGCCCGGGACTATCCGAGAGCAATGAGCAGTTCTTC.

This clonotype was seen at least ten times. This chain links TRBV5-1 with TRBJ2-3, with D possibly called TRBD1 or TRBD2 (6 bases each). This CDR3 region has 14 residues. Per the germline V gene, CDR1 is SGHRS and CDR2 is YFSETQ. The germline V and J ends were trimmed by 2 bases and 4 bases, with 11 bases remaining between them. CDR3 amino acids: CASSLGGRSDTQYF. CDR3 DNA sequence: TGCGCCAGCAGCTTAGGGGGGAGGTCAGATACGCAGTATTTT.

The chain employs TRBV7-2 and TRBJ2-1; D might be TRBD2 (6 bases). V was trimmed by 0 bases and J by 8 bases, leaving 14 bases between them. The CDR3 spans 15 residues. The V gene's germline CDR1 is SGHTA and CDR2 FQGNSA. The CDR3 DNA follows: TGTGCCAGCAGCTTAGCTGGCGGGATTTATGATGAGCAGTTCTTC. It codes for CASSLAGGIYDEQFF. The complete variable domain, with remaining parts taken from reference TRBV7-2 and TRBJ2-1, reads GAGVSQSPSNKVTEKGKDVELRCDPISGHTALYWYRQSLGQGLEFLIYFQGNSAPDKSGLPSDRFSAERTGGSVSTLTIQRTQQEDSAVYLCASSLAGGIYDEQFFGPGTRLTVL.

The CDR3 protein is CASSLGGQGFNTIYF. DNA for the CDR3: TGCGCCAGCAGCTTGGGCGGACAGGGTTTCAACACCATATATTTT. The gene calls are TRBV5-1 and TRBJ1-3; TRBD1 agrees at 8 bases. Germline-derived CDR1 and CDR2 are SGHRS and YFSETQ. J gave up 7 bases and V 0 bases, and 6 bases lay outside the gene matches. The CDR3 totals 15 residues.